This T cell receptor (beta chain) was captured by sequencing in a study of shared clonotypes between healthy human individuals. Regarding the study as a whole: Sharing across four donors was highest in naive CD4 (around 5%) and lowest in memory CD8 (approximately 0.4%).

Genomic DNA of every subset was divided equally among multiple immunoSEQ plates. When replicate PCRs were run on sorted subsets, they used about 220 ng DNA, 28,000 or so T cell genomes. Sequencing was performed with immunoSEQ multiplex PCR; in TCRdb, only in-frame clones are kept and a portion is missing. Found here are about 2.3 million clones, approximately 93% of them singletons; the top ten hold around 0.4%. Regarding this clone: Its target is unknown.

Sample: naive CD4+ T cells from PBMCs. The subset: CD45RA+ positively selected. This receptor was identified in a man in his late teens or twenties in good health. Some clones in this sample may be carry-over from other donors' samples.

The CDR3 here is CASSQNTDSGSYGYTF. The CDR3 nucleotides are TGTGCCAGCTCACAGAACACCGATTCGGGATCCTATGGCTACACCTTC. The rearrangement joins TRBV18 to TRBJ1-2; D uncertain. CDR1 and CDR2 (germline): KGHSH, LQKENI. CDR3 length: 16 amino acids. The V and J ends lost 4 bases and 4 bases respectively, with 19 bases between them.